The text below deals with one T cell receptor (beta chain). This sample is drawn from a study of sequential checkpoint blockade in melanoma. As for the study in general: Patients were randomized 1:1 to nivolumab-then-ipilimumab or ipilimumab-then-nivolumab first-line. Maintenance nivolumab came after either treatment sequence.

There are 15 residues in the CDR3. The V and J ends lost 6 bases and 5 bases, in that order; junction bases with no gene match: 10. CDR1 SEHNR and CDR2 FQNEAQ come from the germline V gene (reference sequence). Clones were sequenced by immunoSEQ multiplex PCR, and TCRdb holds only the in-frame ones, with some missing. This table holds 15,000 to 20,000 clones, about four fifths found once. Treatment meaning: randomized to nivolumab then ipilimumab (arm A) or the reverse (arm B). Live CD3+CD8+ CD19− CD56− cells were sorted from PBMCs. The gene calls are TRBV7-9 and TRBJ2-5, with 9 bases lining up with TRBD1. This sample comprised CD8+ T cells sorted from blood (inferred from file names), obtained from a patient given nivolumab and ipilimumab in sequence. The sequence was collected from a human donor with melanoma. The CDR3 protein is CASSSRDRVAETQYF. The CDR3, as DNA: TGTGCCAGCAGTAGCCGGGACAGGGTTGCGGAGACCCAGTACTTC.